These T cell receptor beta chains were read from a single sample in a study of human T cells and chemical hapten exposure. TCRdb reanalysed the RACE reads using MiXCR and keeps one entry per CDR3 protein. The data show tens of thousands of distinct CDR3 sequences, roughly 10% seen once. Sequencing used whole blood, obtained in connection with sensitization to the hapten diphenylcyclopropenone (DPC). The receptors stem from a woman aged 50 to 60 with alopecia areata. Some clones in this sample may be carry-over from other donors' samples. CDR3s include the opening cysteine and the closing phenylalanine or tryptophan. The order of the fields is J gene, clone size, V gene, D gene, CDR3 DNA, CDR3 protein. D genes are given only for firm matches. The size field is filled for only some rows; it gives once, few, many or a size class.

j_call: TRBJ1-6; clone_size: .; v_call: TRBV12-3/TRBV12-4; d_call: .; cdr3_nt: TGTGCCAGCAGTTTAGGGCTTGATAATTCACCCCTCCACTTT; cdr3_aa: CASSLGLDNSPLHF
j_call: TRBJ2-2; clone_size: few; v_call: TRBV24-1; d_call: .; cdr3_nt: TGTGCCACCAGTGGCGGGGGCAGCAACACCGGGGAGCTGTTTTTT; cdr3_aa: CATSGGGSNTGELFF
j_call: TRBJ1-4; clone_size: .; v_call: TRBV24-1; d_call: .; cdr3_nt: TGTGCCACCAGTGATCCCTCAAGTGCAACTAATGAAAAACTGTTTTTT; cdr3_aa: CATSDPSSATNEKLFF
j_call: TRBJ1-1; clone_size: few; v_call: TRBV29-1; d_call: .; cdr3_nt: TGCAGCGTTGCGTTCCCGCCGGGGTACACTGAAGCTTTCTTT; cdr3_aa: CSVAFPPGYTEAFF
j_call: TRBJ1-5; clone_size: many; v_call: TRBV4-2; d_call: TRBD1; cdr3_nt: TGTGCCAGCAGCCAAGACAGGACAGGGGGACAGCCCCAGCATTTT; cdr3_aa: CASSQDRTGGQPQHF
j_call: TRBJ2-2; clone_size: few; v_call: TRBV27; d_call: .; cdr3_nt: TGTGCCAGCCAGGGGTATGACACCGGGGAGCTGTTTTTT; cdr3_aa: CASQGYDTGELFF
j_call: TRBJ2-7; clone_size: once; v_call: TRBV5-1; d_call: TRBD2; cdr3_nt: TGCGCCAGCAGCGGGACACGACTAGCGGGGATCTACGAGCAGTACTTC; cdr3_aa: CASSGTRLAGIYEQYF
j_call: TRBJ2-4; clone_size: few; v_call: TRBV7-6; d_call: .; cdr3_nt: TGTGCCAGCAGCGGTAATGCGGGTTCTGGGAACATTCAGTACTTC; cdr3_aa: CASSGNAGSGNIQYF
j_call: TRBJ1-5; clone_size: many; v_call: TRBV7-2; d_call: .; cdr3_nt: TGTGCCAGCAGCTTAGCGGGTCAGGGAAATCAGCCCCAGCATTTT; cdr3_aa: CASSLAGQGNQPQHF
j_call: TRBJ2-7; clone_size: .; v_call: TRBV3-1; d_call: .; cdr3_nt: TGTGCCAGCAGCCAGACGGGACTTGCACTACTTGAGCAGTACTTC; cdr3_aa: CASSQTGLALLEQYF
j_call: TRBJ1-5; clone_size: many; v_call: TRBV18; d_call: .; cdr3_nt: TGTGCCAGCTCACCAACCGCCCCGGGGAGGGTAGCGGATCAGCCCCAGCATTTT; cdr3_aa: CASSPTAPGRVADQPQHF
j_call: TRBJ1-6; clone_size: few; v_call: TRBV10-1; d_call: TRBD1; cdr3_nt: TGCGCCAGCAGTGAACAGGGGGTTTCACCCCTCCACTTT; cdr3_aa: CASSEQGVSPLHF
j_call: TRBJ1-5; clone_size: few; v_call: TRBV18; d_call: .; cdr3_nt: TGTGCCAGCTCACCACCGACGGGGAATCAGCCCCAGCATTTT; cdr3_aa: CASSPPTGNQPQHF
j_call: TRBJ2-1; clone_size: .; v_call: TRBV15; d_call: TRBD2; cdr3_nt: TGTGCCACCTCCTCCGGGGGGAGCTCCTACAATGAGCAGTTCTTC; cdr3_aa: CATSSGGSSYNEQFF
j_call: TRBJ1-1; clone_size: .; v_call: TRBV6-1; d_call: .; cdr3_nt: TGTGCCAGCAGTGAATGGCGGATGAACACTGAAGCTTTCTTT; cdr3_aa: CASSEWRMNTEAFF
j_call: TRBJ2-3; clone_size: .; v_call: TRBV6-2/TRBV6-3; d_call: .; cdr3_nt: TGTGCCAGCAGCATCAGCGGAATTAGCACAGATACGCAGTATTTT; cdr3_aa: CASSISGISTDTQYF
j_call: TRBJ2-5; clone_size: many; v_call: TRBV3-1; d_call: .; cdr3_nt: TGTGCCAGCAGCCAAGGCCAGGCCCCGTACCAAGAGACCCAGTACTTC; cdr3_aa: CASSQGQAPYQETQYF
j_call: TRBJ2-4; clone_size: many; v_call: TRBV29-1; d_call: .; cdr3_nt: TGCAGCGTCATGCAGGGGGCCAAAAACATTCAGTACTTC; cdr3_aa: CSVMQGAKNIQYF
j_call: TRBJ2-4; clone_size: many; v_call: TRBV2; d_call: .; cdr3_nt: TGTGCCAGCAGTGAAGCGCAAGGGGCCCTAAACATTCAGTACTTC; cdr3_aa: CASSEAQGALNIQYF
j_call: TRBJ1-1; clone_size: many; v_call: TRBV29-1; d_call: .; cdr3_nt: TGCAGCGTCGTTATGGATCACACTGAAGCTTTCTTT; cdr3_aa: CSVVMDHTEAFF
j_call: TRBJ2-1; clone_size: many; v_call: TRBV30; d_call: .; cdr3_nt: TGTGCCTGGAGCCAAAAGTGGGGGACAAAGCAGTTCTTC; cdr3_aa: CAWSQKWGTKQFF
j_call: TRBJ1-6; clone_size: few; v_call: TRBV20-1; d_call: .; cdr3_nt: TGCAGTGCTAGAACCGGGAATTCACCCCTCCACTTT; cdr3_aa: CSARTGNSPLHF
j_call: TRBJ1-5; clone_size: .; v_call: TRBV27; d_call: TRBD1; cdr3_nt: TGTGCCAGCGGAAAACAGGGGGTAAGCAATCAGCCCCAGCATTTT; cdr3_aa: CASGKQGVSNQPQHF
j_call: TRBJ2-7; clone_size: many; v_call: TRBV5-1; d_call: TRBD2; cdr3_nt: TGCGCCAGCAGCTTGGGATTTAGCGGGAGCGGGGACGAGCAGTACTTC; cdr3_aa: CASSLGFSGSGDEQYF
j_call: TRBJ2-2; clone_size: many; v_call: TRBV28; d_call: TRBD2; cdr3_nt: TGTGCCAGCAGTACCTTAGGGAGGGGAACCGGGGAGCTGTTTTTT; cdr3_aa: CASSTLGRGTGELFF
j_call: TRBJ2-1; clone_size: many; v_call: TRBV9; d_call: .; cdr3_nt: TGTGCCAGCAGCGTAGCTGGTGGTAGCGGAGCCGGGAGCTACAATGAGCAGTTCTTC; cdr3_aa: CASSVAGGSGAGSYNEQFF
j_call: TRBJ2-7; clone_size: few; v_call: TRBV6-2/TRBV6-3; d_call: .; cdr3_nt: TGTGCCAGCAGTTACTTAAGGGTGATCTCCTACGAGCAGTACTTC; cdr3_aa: CASSYLRVISYEQYF
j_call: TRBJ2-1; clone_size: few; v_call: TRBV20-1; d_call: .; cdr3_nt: TGCAGTGCTAGGTCGACTAGAGAGCAGTTCTTC; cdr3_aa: CSARSTREQFF
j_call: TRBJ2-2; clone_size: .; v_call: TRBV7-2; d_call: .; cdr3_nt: TGTGCCAGCAGGCCGGACTCTTCCACCGGGGAGCTGTTTTTT; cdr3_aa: CASRPDSSTGELFF
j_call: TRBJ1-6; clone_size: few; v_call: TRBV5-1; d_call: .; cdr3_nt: TGCGCCAGCAGCTTGGAAAAGGGGAGTATTTCACCCCTCCACTTT; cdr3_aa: CASSLEKGSISPLHF
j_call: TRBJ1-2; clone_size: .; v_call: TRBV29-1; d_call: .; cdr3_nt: TGCAGCGTTGCTGGGGACTATGGCTACACCTTC; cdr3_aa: CSVAGDYGYTF
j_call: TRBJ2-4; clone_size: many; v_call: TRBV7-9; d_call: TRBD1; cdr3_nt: TGTGCCAGCAGCTTTACCCTTCAACAGGGGCCCAAAAACATTCAGTACTTC; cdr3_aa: CASSFTLQQGPKNIQYF
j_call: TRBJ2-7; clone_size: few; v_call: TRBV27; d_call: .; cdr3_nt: TGTGCCAGCAGTTTATCTGCCGGGGAGCAGTACTTC; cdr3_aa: CASSLSAGEQYF
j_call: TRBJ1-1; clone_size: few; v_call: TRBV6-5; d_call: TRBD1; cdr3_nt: TGTGCCAGCAGTACCCCCGGGACAGGGAACACTGAAGCTTTCTTT; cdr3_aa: CASSTPGTGNTEAFF
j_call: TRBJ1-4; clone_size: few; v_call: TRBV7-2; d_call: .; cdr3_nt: TGTGCCAGCAGCCCACAGGGAGGGCTCGGAAAACTGTTTTTT; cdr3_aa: CASSPQGGLGKLFF
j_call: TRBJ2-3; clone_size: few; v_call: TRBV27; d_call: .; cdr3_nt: TGTGCCAGCAGTTCCTACGGCACAGATACGCAGTATTTT; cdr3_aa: CASSSYGTDTQYF
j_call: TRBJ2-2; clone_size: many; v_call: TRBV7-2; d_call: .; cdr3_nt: TGTGCCAGCAGCCCCCAGGTGGGCACCGGGGAGCTGTTTTTT; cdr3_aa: CASSPQVGTGELFF
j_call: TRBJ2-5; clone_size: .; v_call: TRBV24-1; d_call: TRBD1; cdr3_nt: TGTGCCACCAGTGACGGGACAGGGGGTATGGAGACCCAGTACTTC; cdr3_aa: CATSDGTGGMETQYF
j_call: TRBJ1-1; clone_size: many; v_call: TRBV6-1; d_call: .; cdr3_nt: TGTGCCAGCAGTGAAGCTGGGCTCTGGGGTACTGAAGCTTTCTTT; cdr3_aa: CASSEAGLWGTEAFF
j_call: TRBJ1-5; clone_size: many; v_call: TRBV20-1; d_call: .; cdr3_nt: TGCAGTGCTAGAGGGTCAGGGATGGTAAGCAATCAGCCCCAGCATTTT; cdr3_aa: CSARGSGMVSNQPQHF
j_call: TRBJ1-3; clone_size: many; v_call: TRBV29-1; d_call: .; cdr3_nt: TGCAGCGCCAGGCGGGGAAACACCATATATTTT; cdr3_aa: CSARRGNTIYF
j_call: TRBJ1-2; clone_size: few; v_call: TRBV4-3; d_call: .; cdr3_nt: TGCGCCAGCAGCCAAGAGGGCCGGGAATATGGCTACACCTTC; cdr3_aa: CASSQEGREYGYTF
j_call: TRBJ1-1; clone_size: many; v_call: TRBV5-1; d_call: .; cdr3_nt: TGCGCCAGCAGCGCGGCAGGGAGGGTTGAGAACACTGAAGCTTTCTTT; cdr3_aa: CASSAAGRVENTEAFF
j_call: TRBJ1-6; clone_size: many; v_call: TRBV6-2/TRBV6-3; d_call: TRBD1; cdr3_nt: TGTGCCAGCAGGGCGAGTTGGACAGGGGCCTATAATTCACCCCTCCACTTT; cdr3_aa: CASRASWTGAYNSPLHF
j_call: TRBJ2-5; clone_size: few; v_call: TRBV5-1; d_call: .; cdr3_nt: TGCGCCAGCAGCTTGGAGGGGAGAGAGACCCAGTACTTC; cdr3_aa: CASSLEGRETQYF
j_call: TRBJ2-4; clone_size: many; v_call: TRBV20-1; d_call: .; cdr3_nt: TGCAGTGCTAGAGATCTGCGGGAAGCGGCCAAAAACATTCAGTACTTC; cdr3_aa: CSARDLREAAKNIQYF
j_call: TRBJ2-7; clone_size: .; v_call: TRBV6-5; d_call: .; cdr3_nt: TGTGCCAGCAGTTACTTTTCGGGAGAGGCTTACGAGCAGTACTTC; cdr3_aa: CASSYFSGEAYEQYF
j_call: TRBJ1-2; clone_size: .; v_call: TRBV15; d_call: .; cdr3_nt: TGTGCCACCAGCAGACCTCAACGGGTTTATGGCTACACCTTC; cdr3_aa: CATSRPQRVYGYTF
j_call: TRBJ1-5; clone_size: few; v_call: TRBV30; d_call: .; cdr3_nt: TGTGCCTGGAGCCCCGATGAGGGAGGAAATCAGCCCCAGCATTTT; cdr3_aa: CAWSPDEGGNQPQHF
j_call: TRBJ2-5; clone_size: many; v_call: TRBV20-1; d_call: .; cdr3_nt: TGCAGTGCACCACTGCCGGGTTCCCAAGAGACCCAGTACTTC; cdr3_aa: CSAPLPGSQETQYF
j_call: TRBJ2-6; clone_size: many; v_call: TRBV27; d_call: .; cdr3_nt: TGTGCCAGCAGTTCACAAATCTCTGGGGCCAACGTCCTGACTTTC; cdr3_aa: CASSSQISGANVLTF